Listed here are 3 T cell receptor beta chains from one sample, sequenced in a study of blood T cell repertoires in COVID-19. Repertoires were generated with immunoSEQ multiplex PCR, while TCRdb's copy carries only in-frame clones and drops some. The sample yields over 450,000 clones, about 89% seen once. Sequencing was carried out using peripheral blood. The source of these receptors is a woman between 50 and 59 years old with COVID-19, enrolled during active disease.

The chain uses TRBV6-4 and TRBJ1-2; TRBD1 might be the D (5 bases). The V gene lost 2 bases and the J gene lost 5 bases, with 18 bases spanning the gap. Germline CDR1 and CDR2: MRHNA and SNTAGT. The CDR3 is 16 residues long. This CDR3 is CASSDPGLVLYYGYTF. The DNA of the CDR3 is TGTGCCAGCAGTGACCCGGGACTAGTACTGTATTATGGCTACACCTTC.

The V and J genes are TRBV29-1 and TRBJ2-1; 8 bases line up with TRBD2. The CDR3 runs to 14 residues. The germline CDR1 and CDR2 sequences are SQVTM and ANQGSEA. V trimming: 7 bases; J trimming: 5 bases; junction bases outside the gene matches: 10. CDR3: CSASRGGRNNEQFF. The CDR3 bases are TGCAGCGCCTCTCGGGGGGGTCGTAACAATGAGCAGTTCTTC.

The chain uses TRBV19 and TRBJ2-6; 10 bases map to TRBD1. The CDR3 extends over 17 amino acids. With V trimmed by 6 bases and J by 2 bases, 7 bases remained unmatched. Germline V gene lookup returns CDR1 LNHDA and CDR2 SQIVND (reference sequence). CDR3 DNA: TGTGCCAGTAGCCCCGGGACAGGGGACCCTGGGGCCAACGTCCTGACTTTC. It codes for CASSPGTGDPGANVLTF.